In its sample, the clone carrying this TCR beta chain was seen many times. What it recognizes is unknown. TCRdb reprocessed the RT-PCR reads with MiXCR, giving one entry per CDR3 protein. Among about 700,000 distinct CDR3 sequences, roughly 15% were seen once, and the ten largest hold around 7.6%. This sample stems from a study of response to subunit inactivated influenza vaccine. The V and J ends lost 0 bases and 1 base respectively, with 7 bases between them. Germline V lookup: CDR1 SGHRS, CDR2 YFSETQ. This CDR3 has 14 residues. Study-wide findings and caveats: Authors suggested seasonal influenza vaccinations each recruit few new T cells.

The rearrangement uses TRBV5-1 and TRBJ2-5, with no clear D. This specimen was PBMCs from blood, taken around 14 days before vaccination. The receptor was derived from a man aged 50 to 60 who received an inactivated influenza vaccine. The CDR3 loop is CASSLGRPQETQYF. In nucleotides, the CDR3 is TGCGCCAGCAGCTTGGGCAGGCCCCAAGAGACCCAGTACTTC.